Included here is one TCR beta chain sequence, with context. Methods used by the authors: Reference gene primer amplification gave estimated nucleated cell counts. Here immunoSEQ multiplex PCR was the method, and the copy in TCRdb shows in-frame clones only, minus some. D and trimming come from the DNA, and the V and J calls and clone size come from that table. The sample consists of about 120,000 clones, about 85% of them appearing once. The data originate from a study of blood T cell repertoires in COVID-19. As for the study in general: The United States, Italy and Spain supplied acute and convalescent COVID-19 samples. PBMCs, B-cell-depleted T cells, or T cells were the source of the cDNA or gDNA that made up the material.

Trimming removed 2 bases at V and 2 bases at J, with 15 bases between. Germline assignment: CDR1 SEHNR and CDR2 FQNEAQ (reference sequence). This CDR3 spans 16 amino acids. This TCR came from a man aged 60-69 years with acute or convalescent COVID-19. V and J are TRBV7-9 and TRBJ1-2, with a possible D match to TRBD1 (6 bases). The sample was peripheral blood. The chain's CDR3 is CASSLSPDRGNYGYTF. CDR3 DNA sequence: TGTGCCAGCAGCTTATCCCCGGACAGAGGGAACTATGGCTACACCTTC.